These 19 T cell receptor beta chains share one sample of origin, sequenced in a study of blood T cell repertoires in COVID-19. Here immunoSEQ multiplex PCR was the method, and the copy in TCRdb shows in-frame clones only, minus some. Of about 140,000 clones in the sample, approximately 82% are singletons; the top ten hold roughly 11%. Sequencing was performed on peripheral blood. These receptors all stem from a man between 60 and 75 years old who had recovered from COVID-19.

The rearrangement uses TRBV28 and TRBJ1-1; a weak D match, TRBD1 (5 bases). The CDR3 spans 14 residues. V was shortened by 6 bases and J by 1 base, with 12 bases between the two germline ends. Germline V CDR1 and CDR2: MDHEN, SYDVKM. The DNA of the CDR3 is TGTGCCAGCAGATCAGGGTATCGGAACACTGAAGCTTTCTTT. It yields the protein CASRSGYRNTEAFF. The full variable domain, completed using reference TRBV28 and TRBJ1-1, is DVKVTQSSRYLVKRTGEKVFLECVQDMDHENMFWYRQDPGLGLRLIYFSYDVKMKEKGDIPEGYSVSREKKERFSLILESASTNQTSMYLCASRSGYRNTEAFFGQGTRLTVV.

CDR3 in amino acids: CASSQEGQTSGNTIYF. Here the CDR3 DNA reads TGTGCCAGCAGCCAAGAGGGACAGACCTCTGGAAACACCATATATTTT. The chain employs TRBV3-1 (or the pseudogene TRBV3-2) and TRBJ1-3; 7 positions match TRBD1. The CDR3 is 16 residues long. Germline values: CDR1 LGHDT, CDR2 YNNKEL (reference sequence). V dropped 0 bases and J dropped 0; count of bases not matched to a gene: 2.

V gene TRBV5-5 combines with J gene TRBJ2-7; no reliable D call. Per the germline V gene, CDR1 is SGHKS and CDR2 is YYEKEE (reference sequence). V lost 4 bases and J lost 0, with 14 bases in between. The CDR3 loop spans 15 amino acids. The CDR3 DNA reads TGTGCCAGCAGCCCCCTAATGAGGAGCTCCTACGAGCAGTACTTC. It specifies CASSPLMRSSYEQYF.

The chain couples TRBV5-6 to TRBJ2-7; 9 bases are a match to TRBD2. In germline, CDR1 is SGHDT, CDR2 YYEEEE. V lost 2 bases and J lost 8; bases outside the gene matches: 5. CDR3 size: 13 residues. Here the CDR3 reads CASSFVAGVKQYF. The CDR3 nucleotides read TGTGCCAGCAGCTTTGTAGCGGGAGTAAAGCAGTACTTC.

This chain connects TRBV10-2 to TRBJ1-3; no clear D. This CDR3 is built from 14 residues. Looked up from germline, CDR1 is WSHSY and CDR2 is SAAADI. V was shortened by 8 bases and J by 4 bases, with 15 bases between the two germline ends. CDR3 in DNA: TGCGCCAGCTCATATGTAGGACTAGGAAACACCATATATTTT. This codes for CASSYVGLGNTIYF.

The V and J genes are TRBV7-9 and TRBJ1-1; 8 bases agree with TRBD1. CDR3 length: 15 amino acids. Germline values: CDR1 SEHNR, CDR2 FQNEAQ (reference sequence). V was clipped by 1 base and J by 4 bases; unmatched bases: 5. The DNA for the CDR3 is TGTGCCAGCAGCTTAGAGGGACAGGTGAGCACTGAAGCTTTCTTT. Translation: CASSLEGQVSTEAFF.

This chain uses TRBV5-1 with TRBJ1-1; D might be TRBD1 (6 bases). From germline, CDR1 is SGHRS and CDR2 YFSETQ. This CDR3 region has 14 residues. V shed 4 bases and J shed 0 bases, with 10 bases lying between them. CDR3 sequence: CASSVGGVNTEAFF. DNA of the CDR3: TGCGCCAGCAGCGTAGGGGGGGTGAACACTGAAGCTTTCTTT.

This sequence joins TRBV18 and TRBJ1-6; D is possibly TRBD1 (5 bases). CDR3 length: 14 residues. V was cut by 3 bases and J by 8 bases, with 11 bases left in between. The germline V gene encodes CDR1 KGHSH and CDR2 LQKENI. The CDR3 here is CASSPQGRDSPLHF. The CDR3 DNA follows: TGTGCCAGCTCACCGCAGGGTCGGGATTCACCCCTCCACTTT.

This sequence joins TRBV4-3 and TRBJ2-1, with 11 nucleotides matching TRBD2. The germline V gene encodes CDR1 LGHNA and CDR2 YSLEER. Trimming removed 4 bases from V and 9 bases from J; junction bases left unmatched: 8. This CDR3 contains 15 residues. Here the CDR3 reads CASSLGLAADSEQFF. CDR3 nucleotides: TGCGCCAGCAGCCTGGGACTAGCGGCAGACAGTGAGCAGTTCTTC.

The chain links TRBV7-9 to TRBJ1-1; the D gene is possibly TRBD1 (6 bases). Germline V CDR1 and CDR2: SEHNR, FQNEAQ (reference sequence). CDR3 length equals 14 residues. The V end lost 5 bases, the J end lost 1 base, and 11 bases lay between the germline ends. CDR3 protein: CASSLQGQNTEAFF. The CDR3 DNA follows: TGTGCCAGCAGCCTACAGGGCCAGAACACTGAAGCTTTCTTT.

This clone was picked up a small number of times. The rearrangement links TRBV28 to TRBJ2-2, with TRBD1 as a possible D gene (6 bases). This CDR3 region has 18 residues. The germline V gene encodes CDR1 MDHEN and CDR2 SYDVKM. V lost 8 bases to trimming and J lost 2 bases, with 24 bases between them. The CDR3 is CASRTGSEARANTGELFF. The DNA for the CDR3 is TGTGCCAGCCGCACAGGGTCGGAAGCCCGCGCTAACACCGGGGAGCTGTTTTTT.

The chain combines TRBV28 with TRBJ1-1; D is unresolved. Germline lookup yields CDR1 MDHEN and CDR2 SYDVKM. This CDR3 region has 12 residues. Trimming stripped 4 bases from V and 4 bases from J, with 7 bases between. The DNA for the CDR3 is TGTGCCAGCAGTTACTCGAGCACTGAAGCTTTCTTT. Protein: CASSYSSTEAFF.

This chain connects TRBV10-2 to TRBJ2-7; 7 nucleotides align to TRBD2. The CDR3 extends over 19 amino acids. The V gene end was trimmed by 2 bases and the J gene end by 3 bases; junction bases not matched to a gene: 19. Germline V gives CDR1 WSHSY, CDR2 SAAADI. In DNA, the CDR3 is TGCGCCAGCAGTGAGCCAATGAGCCCCCCGGGGGGTCAAAACTACGAGCAGTACTTC. Encoded protein: CASSEPMSPPGGQNYEQYF.

The chain recombines TRBV9 with TRBJ2-3; 13 bases agree with TRBD2. CDR3 length equals 18 residues. Germline CDR1 reads SGDLS; CDR2 reads YYNGEE. V was clipped by 4 bases and J by 3 bases; unmatched bases: 11. The CDR3 protein is CASSPRLAGGSRTDTQYF. The DNA of the CDR3 is TGTGCCAGCAGCCCCCGACTAGCGGGAGGTTCTCGGACAGATACGCAGTATTTT.

V gene TRBV29-1 combines with J gene TRBJ2-7; D unresolved. CDR1 is SQVTM, CDR2 ANQGSEA, per germline. Between the trimmed V and J ends, which lost 4 bases and 0 bases, there was a span of 7 bases. The CDR3 covers 12 residues. The CDR3 protein is CSVGSSSYEQYF. Written as DNA, the CDR3 is TGCAGCGTTGGTAGCAGCTCCTACGAGCAGTACTTC.

The V gene is TRBV5-1, the J gene TRBJ1-1; D unresolved. The CDR3 totals 16 residues. Germline loops: CDR1 SGHRS, CDR2 YFSETQ. Trimming took off 1 base at V and 4 bases at J, with 17 bases between the two ends. The CDR3 sequence: CASSLTLTTTSTEAFF. CDR3 DNA: TGCGCCAGCAGCTTGACCTTGACTACGACGAGCACTGAAGCTTTCTTT.

The V call is TRBV4-2, the J call TRBJ1-5; 8 bases line up with TRBD1. CDR3 size: 15 residues. Trimming cost V 5 bases and J 7 bases; bases outside gene matches: 10. CDR1 is LGHNA, CDR2 YNFKEQ, per germline. CDR3 residues: CASSTDRTGLQPQHF. The CDR3, as DNA: TGTGCCAGCAGCACCGACCGGACAGGGCTGCAGCCCCAGCATTTT.

In regard to this clone: The junction differs from germline at one of its ends, possibly a read error. The V gene is TRBV5-4, the J gene TRBJ1-1, with a possible D match to TRBD1 (5 bases). The germline V gene has CDR1 SGHNT and CDR2 YYREEE (reference sequence). The CDR3 runs to 14 residues. CDR3 residues: CASSSAGGYTEAFF. In DNA form, the CDR3 reads TGTGCCAGCAGCTCAGCCGGGGGGTACACCGAAGCTTTCTTT. The variable domain in full, completed from reference TRBV5-4 and TRBJ1-1, reads ETGVTQSPTHLIKTRGQQVTLRCSSQSGHNTVSWYQQALGQGPQFIFQYYREEENGRGNFPPRFSGLQFPNYSSELNVNALELDDSALYLCASSSAGGYTEAFFGQGTRLTVV.

This clone occurred a few times. The chain employs TRBV12-5 and TRBJ2-7; 8 nucleotides line up with TRBD1. Trimming took 1 base from V and 2 from J; bases not matched to a gene: 4. CDR3 length: 15 residues. Germline CDR1 is LGHNT and CDR2 is FRNRAP. Written as DNA, the CDR3 is TGTGCTAGTGGTTTGGCGCAGGGGGCCCCCTACGAGCAGTACTTC. This translates into CASGLAQGAPYEQYF.